The text below deals with one T cell receptor beta chain. What it binds is not known. The V segment lost 0 bases and the J segment 4 bases; nucleotides outside the gene matches: 6. The germline CDR1 and CDR2 sequences are SGHKS and YYEKEE (reference sequence). This CDR3 has 15 residues. These data are taken from a study of Tregs in tolerant kidney transplant recipients. Study-level findings and limits: No direct test of biological reproducibility was done here. The most relevant donor-specific Treg TCRbeta repertoire apparently came from expansion with activated donor B cells.

CD4+CD25+CD127- Tregs, CD4+CD25- non-Tregs, CD4 and CD8 cells were sorted. Measured with immunoSEQ multiplex PCR; TCRdb has only the in-frame clones, and not every one. The sample records about 240,000 clones, roughly four fifths being singletons. V is TRBV5-5 and J is TRBJ1-2, with 7 bases aligning to TRBD1. This clonotype was sampled from a human donor in good health. Sequenced sample: CD4+ T cells from blood. The CDR3 loop is CASSLVAGGSYGYTF. Here the CDR3 DNA reads TGTGCCAGCAGCTTGGTAGCAGGGGGTAGCTATGGCTACACCTTC.